A selection of T cell receptor beta chains follows, all from one sample in a study of cytomegalovirus exposure and HLA in healthy donors. Using immunoSEQ multiplex PCR, the repertoire was profiled, and TCRdb retains in-frame clones only, with some absent. The sample includes 150,000 to 250,000 clones, roughly 85% of them seen just once. Input material: PBMCs. These receptors came from a woman younger than 45 in good health and CMV-seropositive. CDR3s include the opening cysteine and the closing phenylalanine or tryptophan. A D gene is named only where the DNA matches it firmly. Only part of the rows carry a size: once, few, many, or a class if the clone is expanded.

clone_size | j_call | d_call | v_call | cdr3_aa | cdr3_nt
- | TRBJ1-2 | TRBD1 | TRBV29-1 | CSGGTGNYGYTF | TGCAGCGGCGGGACAGGGAACTATGGCTACACCTTC
- | TRBJ2-1 | TRBD1 | TRBV18 | CASSPPGQGHNEQFF | TGTGCCAGCTCACCACCGGGACAGGGGCACAATGAGCAGTTCTTC
- | TRBJ2-5 | TRBD2 | TRBV5-1 | CASSLGLAGETQYF | TGCGCCAGCAGCTTGGGACTAGCAGGGGAGACCCAGTACTTC
once | TRBJ2-5 | - | TRBV14 | CASSPRGRETQYF | TGTGCCAGCAGCCCCAGGGGTCGGGAGACCCAGTACTTC
- | TRBJ1-2 | TRBD1 | TRBV7-9 | CASSTAGGGNYGYTF | TGTGCCAGCAGCACCGCAGGGGGCGGAAACTATGGCTACACCTTC
- | TRBJ1-2 | - | TRBV7-6 | CASSLRSGWSDYGYTF | TGTGCCAGCAGCTTAAGGTCAGGGTGGTCCGACTATGGCTACACCTTC
few | TRBJ2-2 | - | TRBV6-4 | CATRPGEAGELFF | TGTGCCACCCGCCCCGGGGAAGCCGGGGAGCTGTTTTTT
- | TRBJ2-1 | TRBD1 | TRBV29-1 | CSVLPGQSPNEQFF | TGCAGCGTTCTACCGGGACAGTCTCCGAATGAGCAGTTCTTC
- | TRBJ2-7 | - | TRBV19 | CATQRGTGPSYEQYF | TGTGCCACTCAGAGGGGGACGGGACCCTCCTACGAGCAGTACTTC
- | TRBJ1-2 | - | TRBV6-5 | CASRPPDSLNYGYTF | TGTGCCAGCAGACCCCCGGACAGCCTCAACTATGGCTACACCTTC
- | TRBJ2-7 | - | TRBV7-2 | CASSLGPNEQYF | TGTGCCAGCAGCTTAGGGCCGAACGAGCAGTACTTC
- | TRBJ1-1 | TRBD1 | TRBV5-8 | CASSQGQGGTEAFF | TGTGCCAGCAGCCAGGGACAGGGCGGAACTGAAGCTTTCTTT
- | TRBJ1-2 | TRBD1 | TRBV25-1 | CASSAPGQASGYTF | TGTGCCAGCAGTGCCCCGGGACAGGCGTCTGGCTACACCTTC
few | TRBJ2-1 | TRBD2 | TRBV19 | CASTSGGLAVSYNEQFF | TGTGCCAGTACCTCCGGCGGACTAGCGGTTTCCTACAATGAGCAGTTCTTC
- | TRBJ1-2 | - | TRBV7-9 | CASSLGANYGYTF | TGTGCCAGCAGCTTAGGAGCTAACTATGGCTACACCTTC
- | TRBJ2-2 | - | TRBV4-3 | CASSQDVGGNTGELFF | TGCGCCAGCAGCCAAGATGTAGGGGGGAACACCGGGGAGCTGTTTTTT
- | TRBJ2-7 | - | TRBV10-2 | CASRQGAYEQYF | TGCGCCAGCAGGCAAGGGGCGTACGAGCAGTACTTC
- | TRBJ2-1 | - | TRBV7-6 | CASSLALGGHNEQFF | TGTGCCAGCAGCTTAGCGCTGGGGGGGCACAATGAGCAGTTCTTC
few | TRBJ2-1 | TRBD2 | TRBV27 | CASSPRLAGVSYNEQFF | TGTGCCAGCAGTCCGAGACTAGCGGGAGTTAGCTACAATGAGCAGTTCTTC
- | TRBJ2-7 | TRBD2 | TRBV11-2 | CASSENPSGAHEQYF | TGTGCCAGCAGCGAAAACCCTAGCGGGGCCCACGAGCAGTACTTC
- | TRBJ2-3 | - | TRBV7-2 | CASSLEGADTQYF | TGTGCCAGCAGCTTAGAGGGGGCAGATACGCAGTATTTT
- | TRBJ2-2 | - | TRBV4-2 | CASSPDSGTGRTGELFF | TGTGCCAGCAGCCCAGATAGCGGGACAGGGCGCACCGGGGAGCTGTTTTTT
- | TRBJ1-1 | TRBD1 | TRBV5-4 | CATLSGQRNTEAFF | TGTGCCACCTTATCGGGACAGCGGAACACTGAAGCTTTCTTT
- | TRBJ2-1 | - | TRBV7-9 | CASSPPDSDEQFF | TGTGCCAGCAGCCCCCCTGACTCCGATGAGCAGTTCTTC
few | TRBJ1-6 | - | TRBV6-6 | CASSYSTGLQSPLHF | TGTGCCAGCAGTTACTCCACAGGGCTGCAATCACCCCTCCACTTT
- | TRBJ1-5 | - | TRBV6-1 | CASRGQLSNQPQHF | TGTGCCAGCAGGGGACAATTAAGCAATCAGCCCCAGCATTTT
- | TRBJ1-5 | TRBD1 | TRBV19 | CASSTEGTGPRPQHF | TGTGCCAGTAGTACAGAAGGGACAGGGCCTCGGCCCCAGCATTTT
- | TRBJ1-2 | - | TRBV10-3 | CAISVGWGHYGYTF | TGTGCCATCAGTGTTGGATGGGGGCACTATGGCTACACCTTC
few | TRBJ2-7 | - | TRBV7-9 | CASSPGGVEHEQYF | TGTGCCAGCAGCCCCGGCGGGGTTGAGCACGAGCAGTACTTC
- | TRBJ2-3 | - | TRBV4-3 | CASSQYGREVPRPDTQYF | TGCGCCAGCAGCCAATACGGAAGGGAGGTACCTCGCCCAGATACGCAGTATTTT
- | TRBJ1-6 | - | TRBV5-5 | CASSFVSTGDSPLHF | TGTGCCAGCAGCTTCGTGAGCACCGGGGATTCACCCCTCCACTTT
- | TRBJ2-3 | - | TRBV2 | CASSAGTDTQYF | TGTGCCAGCAGTGCCGGCACAGATACGCAGTATTTT
- | TRBJ1-1 | - | TRBV6-1 | CASSVFGRLTEAFF | TGTGCCAGCAGTGTTTTTGGCCGTCTTACTGAAGCTTTCTTT
- | TRBJ2-1 | - | TRBV4-3 | CASSQGRVPGDYNEQFF | TGCGCCAGCAGCCAAGGTAGAGTCCCAGGCGACTACAATGAGCAGTTCTTC
- | TRBJ2-7 | TRBD1 | TRBV27 | CASSSRDRSYEQYF | TGTGCCAGCAGTTCCCGGGACAGGTCCTACGAGCAGTACTTC
- | TRBJ1-3 | TRBD1 | TRBV6-1 | CASRQGGAGNTIYF | TGTGCCAGCAGGCAGGGGGGCGCTGGAAACACCATATATTTT
- | TRBJ1-2 | TRBD1 | TRBV7-9 | CASSLGQGSVYTF | TGTGCCAGCAGCTTGGGACAGGGTAGCGTGTACACCTTC
- | TRBJ1-4 | - | TRBV19 | CASMGGRGLFF | TGTGCCAGCATGGGGGGAAGAGGACTGTTTTTT
- | TRBJ1-2 | TRBD1 | TRBV5-4 | CASSFGTANHYYGYTF | TGTGCCAGCAGCTTTGGGACAGCAAACCACTACTATGGCTACACCTTC
- | TRBJ1-1 | - | TRBV27 | CASSLYSGADTEAFF | TGTGCCAGCAGTTTATACTCTGGGGCAGACACTGAAGCTTTCTTT
- | TRBJ1-2 | TRBD1 | TRBV9 | CASSVGGTGGHYGYTF | TGTGCCAGCAGCGTAGGAGGGACAGGGGGCCACTATGGCTACACCTTC
- | TRBJ2-7 | - | TRBV7-8 | CASSLALGSTGDEQYF | TGTGCCAGCAGCTTAGCCCTCGGGAGCACCGGTGACGAGCAGTACTTC
- | TRBJ2-3 | - | TRBV7-9 | CASSPTGRGDTQYF | TGTGCCAGCAGCCCAACAGGGAGGGGGGATACGCAGTATTTT
- | TRBJ2-5 | - | TRBV20-1 | CSTGTQTARYF | TGCAGCACCGGGACACAGACAGCGAGGTACTTC
- | TRBJ2-5 | TRBD1 | TRBV5-1 | CASSRGNTGGGETQYF | TGCGCCAGCAGCCGAGGAAATACAGGGGGCGGAGAGACCCAGTACTTC
- | TRBJ2-7 | TRBD2 | TRBV5-1 | CASSLVPGGSYEQYF | TGCGCCAGCAGCTTGGTGCCGGGAGGCTCCTACGAGCAGTACTTC
- | TRBJ2-4 | - | TRBV27 | CATSYGGLGNIQYF | TGTGCCACCTCTTATGGAGGGTTAGGAAACATTCAGTACTTC
- | TRBJ2-7 | TRBD1 | TRBV11-2 | CASSLTQGAREQYF | TGTGCCAGCAGCTTAACACAGGGGGCGCGCGAGCAGTACTTC
- | TRBJ1-4 | - | TRBV4-1 | CASSQRVFSEKLFF | TGCGCCAGCAGCCAACGGGTGTTTTCTGAAAAACTGTTTTTT
- | TRBJ2-7 | TRBD2 | TRBV5-4 | CASSRGGEYEQYF | TGTGCCAGCTCCCGGGGGGGGGAATACGAGCAGTACTTC
- | TRBJ2-5 | - | TRBV4-3 | CASSQEYTRTQYF | TGCGCCAGCAGCCAAGAGTATACAAGGACCCAGTACTTC
- | TRBJ2-3 | TRBD2 | TRBV7-2 | CASSVTSGGLDTQYF | TGTGCCAGCAGCGTCACTAGCGGGGGTCTAGATACGCAGTATTTT
once | TRBJ1-1 | - | TRBV6-6 | CASSYRGEVVEAFF | TGTGCCAGCAGTTATCGAGGGGAGGTTGTTGAAGCTTTCTTT
- | TRBJ1-2 | TRBD1 | TRBV2 | CASSEPGQGAPTF | TGTGCCAGCAGCGAACCGGGACAGGGGGCGCCCACCTTC
- | TRBJ2-5 | - | TRBV7-6 | CASSAPRGPGQETQYF | TGTGCCAGCAGCGCCCCCAGGGGTCCCGGCCAAGAGACCCAGTACTTC